Listed here are 13 T cell receptor beta chains from one sample, sequenced in a study of T cell repertoires in cytomegalovirus infection. These TCRs' antigens remain unknown. MiXCR, applied by TCRdb to the reads, yields one record per CDR3 protein. The table has under 450,000 distinct CDR3 sequences, approximately 35% seen once. Source: cultured PBMCs, taken from culture after CMV antigen stimulation. These receptors all stem from a human donor in good health (CMV status not recorded). Some clones in this sample may be carry-over from other donors' samples.

The chain recombines TRBV5-4 with TRBJ2-3; D unresolved. Germline CDR1 and CDR2: SGHNT and YYREEE (reference sequence). V was pared by 1 base and J by 4 bases, with 7 bases between. The CDR3 is 13 residues long. Here the CDR3 reads CASSLRAADTQYF. In DNA form, the CDR3 reads TGTGCCAGCAGCTTGCGGGCTGCAGATACGCAGTATTTT.

This chain connects TRBV6-6 to TRBJ1-2, with D possibly being TRBD1 (5 bases). The CDR3 totals 15 residues. With 7 bases removed from V and 4 bases from J, the gap between germline ends came to 19 bases. Germline assignment: CDR1 MNHNY and CDR2 SVGAGI (reference sequence). The CDR3 region is CASTLSQGAGYGYTF. In DNA form, the CDR3 reads TGTGCCAGCACCCTCTCGCAGGGTGCGGGCTATGGCTACACCTTC.

This chain links TRBV4-2 with TRBJ2-1, with 7 bases aligning to TRBD1. With 5 bases clipped from V and 8 bases from J, the junction kept 9 bases outside the gene matches. Germline V gives CDR1 LGHNA, CDR2 YNFKEQ. The CDR3 consists of 14 residues. CDR3: CASSVRQGNDEQFF. CDR3 nucleotides: TGTGCCAGCAGCGTTAGACAGGGAAACGATGAGCAGTTCTTC.

This clonotype turned up a few times. The chain employs TRBV7-2 and TRBJ2-7; 8 nucleotides agree with TRBD2. Germline loops: CDR1 SGHTA, CDR2 FQGNSA. This CDR3 region has 16 residues. V lost 2 bases and J lost 3; bases outside the gene matches: 9. CDR3 amino acids: CASSLFSAGGYYEQYV. The CDR3 DNA sequence: TGTGCCAGCAGCTTATTTTCGGCGGGAGGTTACTACGAGCAGTACGTC.

The CDR3 protein is CATSRDGRTDTQYF. The CDR3 DNA reads as TGTGCCACCAGCAGAGATGGACGCACAGATACGCAGTATTTT. The rearrangement links TRBV15 to TRBJ2-3; no reliable D call. The germline CDR1 and CDR2 sequences are LNHNV and YYDKDF (reference sequence). The CDR3 is made up of 14 amino acids. Trimming removed 0 bases at V and 1 base at J, with 5 bases between.

The V call is TRBV10-3, the J call TRBJ1-5; no clear D. V was trimmed by 10 bases and J by 3 bases, leaving 10 bases between them. The CDR3 is 12 amino acids. Germline values: CDR1 ENHRY, CDR2 SYGVKD. The CDR3 nucleotides are TGTGCCACCAGGTCCGCCAATCAGCCCCAGCATTTT. Translation: CATRSANQPQHF.

This clonotype was found a few times. The gene calls are TRBV12-5 and TRBJ2-5, with 13 bases lining up with TRBD2. Germline V gene sequence: CDR1 LGHNT, CDR2 FRNRAP. V gave up 7 bases and J gave up 3 bases; unmatched junction bases: 8. There are 16 residues in the CDR3. This chain's CDR3 is CASADTGTSGKETQYF. The DNA for the CDR3 is TGTGCTAGTGCCGATACCGGGACTAGCGGGAAAGAGACCCAGTACTTC. Supplemented by reference TRBV12-5 and TRBJ2-5, the full variable domain reads DARVTQTPRHKVTEMGQEVTMRCQPILGHNTVFWYRQTMMQGLELLAYFRNRAPLDDSGMPKDRFSAEMPDATLATLKIQPSEPRDSAVYFCASADTGTSGKETQYFGPGTRLLVL.

The chain couples TRBV29-1 to TRBJ1-4; D unresolved. The CDR3 spans 14 residues. Germline CDR1 SQVTM, CDR2 ANQGSEA. V was clipped by 3 bases and J by 2 bases, with 10 bases between them. CDR3 protein: CSVEEGSTNEKLFF. DNA for the CDR3: TGCAGCGTTGAGGAGGGATCGACTAATGAAAAACTGTTTTTT.

CDR3 sequence: CASSPGRGYEQYF. The CDR3 nucleotides read TGTGCCAGCAGTCCCGGGAGAGGGTACGAGCAGTACTTC. This chain connects TRBV7-2 to TRBJ2-7, with a weak D call TRBD2 (6 bases). CDR3 length equals 13 residues. Germline CDR1 is SGHTA and CDR2 is FQGNSA. The germline V and J ends were trimmed by 6 bases and 4 bases, with 13 bases remaining between them.

This clonotype showed up just a few times. This chain uses TRBV7-2 with TRBJ2-5; 12 nucleotides align to TRBD1. This CDR3 is 18 amino acids long. Germline CDR1 is SGHTA and CDR2 is FQGNSA. The J segment lost 6 bases and the V segment lost 1 base, leaving 12 bases of the junction unmatched. For the CDR3, the DNA is TGTGCCAGCAGCTTAGTCCTCTCGGGGGACAGGGGGCATCAGACCCAGTACTTC. The encoded protein is CASSLVLSGDRGHQTQYF.

Only a few counts were recorded for this clonotype. The rearrangement links TRBV7-9 to TRBJ2-7; 11 bases match TRBD1. This CDR3 is 14 amino acids long. Germline CDR1 reads SEHNR; CDR2 reads FQNEAQ (reference sequence). V shed 4 bases, J shed 4 bases, and the junction held 3 bases outside the gene matches. In DNA form, the CDR3 reads TGTGCCAGCAGCTGGGGACAGGGGGAATACGAGCAGTACTTC. Protein: CASSWGQGEYEQYF.

The chain combines TRBV3-1 with TRBJ1-1; D might be TRBD1 (5 bases). The CDR3 runs 14 residues. Looked up from germline, CDR1 is LGHDT and CDR2 is YNNKEL (reference sequence). V lost 2 bases, J lost 1 base, and 8 bases lay in between. The CDR3 spells CASSQKRGNTEAFF. DNA of the CDR3: TGTGCCAGCAGCCAAAAAAGGGGGAACACTGAAGCTTTCTTT.

The table lists this clonotype with a few counts. This rearrangement joins TRBV11-2 to TRBJ2-7; 15 bases align to TRBD2. Germline V gene data show CDR1 as SGHAT and CDR2 as FQNNGV. The CDR3 loop spans 15 amino acids. Trimming cost V 4 bases and J 2 bases; bases outside gene matches: 0. The CDR3 region has the DNA TGTGCCAGCAGCTGGACTAGCGGGAGGGCCTACGAGCAGTACGTC. It specifies CASSWTSGRAYEQYV.